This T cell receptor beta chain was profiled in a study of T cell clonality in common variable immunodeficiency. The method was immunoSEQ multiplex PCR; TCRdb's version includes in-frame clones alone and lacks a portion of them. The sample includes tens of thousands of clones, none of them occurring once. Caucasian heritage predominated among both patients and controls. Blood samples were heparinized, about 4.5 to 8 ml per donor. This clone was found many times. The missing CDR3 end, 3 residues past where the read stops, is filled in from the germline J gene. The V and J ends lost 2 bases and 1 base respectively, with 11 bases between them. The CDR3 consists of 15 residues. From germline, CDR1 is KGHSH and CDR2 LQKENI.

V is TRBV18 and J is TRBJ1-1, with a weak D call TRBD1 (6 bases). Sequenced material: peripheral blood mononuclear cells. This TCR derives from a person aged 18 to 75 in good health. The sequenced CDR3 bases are TGTGCCAGCTCACCAACAGGGTGGGGGAACACTGAA. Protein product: CASSPTGWGNTE. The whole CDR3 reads CASSPTGWGNTEAFF.